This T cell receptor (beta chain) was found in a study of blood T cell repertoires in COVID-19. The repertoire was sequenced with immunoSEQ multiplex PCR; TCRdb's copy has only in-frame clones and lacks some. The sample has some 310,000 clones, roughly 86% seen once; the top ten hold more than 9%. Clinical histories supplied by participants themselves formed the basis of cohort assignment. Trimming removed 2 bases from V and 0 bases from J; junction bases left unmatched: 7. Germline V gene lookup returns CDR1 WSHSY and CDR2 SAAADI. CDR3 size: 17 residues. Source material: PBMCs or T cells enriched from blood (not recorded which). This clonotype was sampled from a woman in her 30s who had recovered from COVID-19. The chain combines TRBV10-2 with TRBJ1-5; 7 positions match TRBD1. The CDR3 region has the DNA TGCGCCAGCAGTGAGGGGACAGCTATTCTTAGCAATCAGCCCCAGCATTTT. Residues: CASSEGTAILSNQPQHF.